The rows below give T cell receptor beta chains drawn from one sample of a study of regulatory T cells in long-lasting Graves disease. TCRdb analysed the multiplex PCR reads with MiXCR anew, one entry per CDR3 protein. The repertoire has some 460,000 distinct CDR3 sequences, about a sixth of them found once; the top ten carry more than 10%. This same sample was also part of a study on T cells in Graves' hyperthyroidism and ophthalmopathy.

Sequenced material: peripheral blood mononuclear cells (PBMCs), taken at new diagnosis, from a patient treated with antithyroid drugs. All receptors derive from a man aged 40-49 years with Graves disease. Both conserved end residues are part of each CDR3. Fields, in order: J gene, clone size, D gene, V gene, CDR3 protein, CDR3 DNA. The D gene is left open where the match is weak. The size entry is marked missing in some rows and otherwise reads once, few, many or a size class.

>TRBJ2-7|few|NA|TRBV20-1
CSARVSEYEQYF
TGCAGTGCTAGAGTCAGCGAGTACGAGCAGTACTTC
>TRBJ2-1|many|NA|TRBV5-1
CASSLGWQGLHEQFF
TGCGCCAGCAGCTTGGGGTGGCAGGGATTACATGAGCAGTTCTTC
>TRBJ2-7|many|TRBD2|TRBV7-9
CASSSPGSGRYEQYF
TGTGCCAGCAGCTCTCCCGGTAGCGGGAGGTACGAGCAGTACTTC
>TRBJ2-3|many|NA|TRBV27
CASRRPSTDTQYF
TGTGCCAGCCGTAGACCAAGCACAGATACGCAGTATTTT
>TRBJ2-1|many|NA|TRBV10-3
CAIKSSGARNEQFF
TGTGCCATCAAGTCTTCGGGGGCGCGGAATGAGCAGTTCTTC
>TRBJ2-5|NA|NA|TRBV2
CASRDGTLPGEAQYF
TGTGCCAGCAGGGACGGGACACTTCCTGGGGAGGCCCAGTACTTC
>TRBJ2-1|many|TRBD2|TRBV2
CASSEGTSGYNEQFF
TGTGCCAGCAGCGAAGGGACTAGCGGCTACAATGAGCAGTTCTTC
>TRBJ2-4|NA|NA|TRBV27
CASSLLAELAKNIQYF
TGTGCCAGCAGTTTACTGGCGGAATTAGCCAAAAACATTCAGTACTTC
>TRBJ1-2|few|NA|TRBV6-5
CASSYSGKNYGYTF
TGTGCCAGCAGTTACTCAGGGAAGAACTATGGCTACACCTTC
>TRBJ2-7|once|TRBD2|TRBV20-1
CSATPAVAGGKQYF
TGCAGTGCTACACCGGCGGTAGCGGGAGGGAAGCAGTACTTC
>TRBJ2-3|many|TRBD2|TRBV27
CASSLSRLAADTQYF
TGTGCCAGCAGTTTATCGAGACTAGCAGCCGATACGCAGTATTTT
>TRBJ2-7|few|NA|TRBV29-1
CSVETGIPYEQYF
TGCAGCGTCGAGACCGGGATACCCTACGAGCAGTACTTC
>TRBJ1-2|few|TRBD1|TRBV15
CATSRDGTGLKDGYTF
TGTGCCACCAGCAGAGATGGGACAGGGTTGAAGGATGGCTACACCTTC
>TRBJ2-7|many|NA|TRBV27
CASTGLFTPPYEQYF
TGTGCCAGCACCGGACTTTTCACTCCTCCCTACGAGCAGTACTTC
>TRBJ2-7|few|NA|TRBV30
CAWSEKYRPGYEQYF
TGTGCCTGGAGTGAAAAGTATAGGCCGGGCTACGAGCAGTACTTC
>TRBJ2-7|many|NA|TRBV10-1
CAKEDSSSYEQYF
TGCGCCAAGGAGGACTCGAGCTCCTACGAGCAGTACTTC
>TRBJ2-1|NA|NA|TRBV7-7
CASSPDSSYNEQFF
TGTGCTAGCAGCCCGGACAGCTCCTACAATGAGCAGTTCTTC
>TRBJ1-4|few|TRBD1|TRBV5-1
CASSLDATGSEKLFF
TGCGCCAGCAGCTTGGATGCGACAGGGAGTGAAAAACTGTTTTTT
>TRBJ2-3|few|TRBD2|TRBV9
CASSVASGSSDTQYF
TGTGCCAGCAGCGTGGCTAGCGGGAGTTCAGATACGCAGTATTTT
>TRBJ1-4|NA|NA|TRBV5-6
CASSLVGAANEKLFF
TGTGCCAGCAGCTTGGTGGGGGCCGCAAATGAAAAACTGTTTTTT
>TRBJ2-7|many|TRBD2|TRBV28
CASRPNRLAEGYEQYF
TGTGCCAGCAGACCAAACCGTCTAGCGGAGGGCTACGAGCAGTACTTC
>TRBJ2-7|many|TRBD2|TRBV5-1
CASSTGLAGGKTYEQYF
TGCGCCAGCAGCACGGGACTAGCGGGAGGGAAGACCTACGAGCAGTACTTC
>TRBJ2-1|many|NA|TRBV9
CASSPRGFSNEQFF
TGTGCCAGCAGCCCCCGGGGCTTTAGCAATGAGCAGTTCTTC